This T cell receptor (beta chain) comes out of a study of cytomegalovirus exposure and HLA in healthy donors listed by TCRdb under 2017. About the study as a whole: According to a later analysis, one platform produced both the 120 validation repertoires and the 720 or so repertoires of the first cohort. The study aimed to test whether cataloging public T cell receptors could reveal signatures of past pathogen exposure. A separate validation cohort of 100 to 150 different subjects was used in addition to the approximately 670-subject first cohort. To predict cytomegalovirus infection status, the study combined high-throughput TCR immunosequencing, statistical association of individual TCRs with disease status, and machine learning. Here is what the overall study found, with its caveats: Most TCR sequences were observed very rarely across donors, whereas some public TCRs were present in many individuals. In vitro tests confirmed that three of the cytomegalovirus-associated TCR beta chains recognize cytomegalovirus antigens. Of the cluster scores, approximately 95% were above 0 in a later analysis, which found that TCRs clustered in the first cohort also tended to co-occur in the 120 validation repertoires. The classifier was reported to diagnose cytomegalovirus status with high specificity and sensitivity in both the original and validation cohorts. The validation cohort had no HLA typing available for a later analysis, so co-occurrence within that cohort was assessed over all 110 or so repertoires. The authors suggested that the approach could potentially be extended to other disease states and immunological phenotypes. A total of some 180 TCR beta chains were listed by the study as associated with cytomegalovirus.

Library generation was performed with the immunoSEQ multiplex PCR assay. As for the authors' bioinformatics: A statistical classification framework was built for diagnosing cytomegalovirus status from the catalog of TCR beta chain sequences. TCRdb holds this immuneACCESS table with in-frame rearrangements only. Some clones are missing; in checked studies, unresolved V genes explain under half, and the rest has no known cause. V and J calls and clone size are those listed in that table; D and trimming were worked out from the DNA. Here the sample has 200,000 to 250,000 clones; around nine tenths occur a single time. The ten largest clones represent about 2.5% of the sample. Separate from the roughly 700-subject first cohort, the validation cohort of 120 subjects was the group to which the donors belonged. This clone appeared a few times. The antigen it binds to is not known. No much larger clone is present one base from it, and per-base qualities are unavailable.

The CDR3, from cysteine to phenylalanine, totals 14 residues. The only DNA kept is the CDR3, 42 bases in frame from the first base. Trimming accounts for 2 bases at V and 4 bases at J, while the number of junction bases matched to no gene is 3. From a lookup of the germline V gene, CDR1 and CDR2 are MDHEN and SYDVKM. The TCR originated in a man aged 18-30 years in good health and CMV-seronegative. The V gene is TRBV28 and the J gene is TRBJ1-1; the central 8 bases match TRBD1. The specimen sequenced was PBMCs. The CDR3 region has the sequence CASSLQGARTEAFF. The DNA reads as follows: TGTGCCAGCAGTTTACAGGGGGCGCGCACTGAAGCTTTCTTT.